This TCR beta chain was recovered during a study of regulatory T cells in long-lasting Graves disease. Through Arm-PCR of CDR3 regions and iRepertoire HTBI primers, TCR beta libraries were built. Each CDR3 protein is one row after TCRdb ran MiXCR on the multiplex PCR reads. The sample includes some 370,000 distinct CDR3 sequences, less than 25% seen only once; the top ten take less than 25%. Time point indicated: persistent/refractory GD, antithyroid drugs over 5 years with positive TRAb. Preparation of the TCR library used RNA extracted from PBMCs. Peripheral blood, approximately 9 milliliters per patient, was collected in EDTA tubes. This clonotype was found many times. The antigen remains undetermined. General study points: TCR diversity was lower in persistent than newly diagnosed Graves' disease.

Material: peripheral blood mononuclear cells (PBMCs), obtained when the disease was refractory, from a patient treated with antithyroid drugs. This TCR derives from a female donor with Graves disease.

The DNA of the CDR3 is TGTGCCAGCACCCCGCGAGCCTCCTACGAGCAGTACTTC. Its protein is CASTPRASYEQYF. The V call is TRBV12-3 or TRBV12-4, the J call TRBJ2-7, with D unresolved. This CDR3 has 13 residues. The V end lost 7 bases, the J end lost 0 bases, and 10 bases lay between the germline ends.